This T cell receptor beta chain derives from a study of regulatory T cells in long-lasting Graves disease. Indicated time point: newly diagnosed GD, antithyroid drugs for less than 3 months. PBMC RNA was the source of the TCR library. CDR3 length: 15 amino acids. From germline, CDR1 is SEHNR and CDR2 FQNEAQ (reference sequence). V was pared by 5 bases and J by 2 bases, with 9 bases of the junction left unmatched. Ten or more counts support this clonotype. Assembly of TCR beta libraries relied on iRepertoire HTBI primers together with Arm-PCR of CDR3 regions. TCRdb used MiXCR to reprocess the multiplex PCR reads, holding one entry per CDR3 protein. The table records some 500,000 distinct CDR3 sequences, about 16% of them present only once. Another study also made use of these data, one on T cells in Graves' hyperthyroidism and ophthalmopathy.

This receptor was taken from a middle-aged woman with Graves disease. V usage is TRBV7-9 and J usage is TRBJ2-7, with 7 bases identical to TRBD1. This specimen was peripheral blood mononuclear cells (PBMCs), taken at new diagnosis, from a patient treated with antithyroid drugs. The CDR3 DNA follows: TGTGCCAGCAGCCCCCGAGGGGGACAGCCCTACGAGCAGTACTTC. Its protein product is CASSPRGGQPYEQYF.